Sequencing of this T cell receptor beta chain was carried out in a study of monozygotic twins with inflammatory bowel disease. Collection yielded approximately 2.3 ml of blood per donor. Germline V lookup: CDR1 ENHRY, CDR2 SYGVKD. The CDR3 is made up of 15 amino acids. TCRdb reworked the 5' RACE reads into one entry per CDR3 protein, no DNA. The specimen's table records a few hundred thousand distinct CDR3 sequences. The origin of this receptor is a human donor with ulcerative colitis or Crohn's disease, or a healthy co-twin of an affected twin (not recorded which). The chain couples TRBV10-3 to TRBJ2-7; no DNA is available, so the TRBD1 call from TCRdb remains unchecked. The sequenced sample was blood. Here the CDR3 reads CAISEGQGPFYEQYF.